The sequence of this T cell receptor beta chain was determined in a study of siplizumab effects on memory and regulatory T cells. Findings and caveats of the study: The mean Treg-derived percentage of mappable alloreactive CD4+ clones was around 69% with siplizumab compared with 25% to 30% in controls. Proliferating siplizumab-culture Treg suppressive function went unconfirmed. Alloreactive sequences tracing back to unstimulated CD4+ memory cells were significantly reduced by siplizumab. Unstimulated subsets captured only a minor fraction of alloreactive clones.

Sequencing was performed with immunoSEQ multiplex PCR; in TCRdb, only in-frame clones are kept and a portion is missing. The sample lists about 100,000 clones; about nine tenths were seen once. Note on this clone: Its antigen is undetermined.

Germline V gives CDR1 MNHEY, CDR2 SVGAGI. CDR3 length equals 15 residues. V was pared by 6 bases and J by 4 bases, with 18 bases between. The source is a human donor in good health. Some clones in this sample may be carry-over from other donors' samples. The V gene is TRBV6-5, the J gene TRBJ1-2; D is unresolved. The specimen was CD4+ T cells sorted from blood. CDR3: CASSSLQRGGYGYTF. In nucleotides, the CDR3 is TGTGCCAGCAGCTCCTTACAACGGGGAGGCTATGGCTACACCTTC.